The next 26 T cell receptor beta chains were all read from a single sample in a study of metastatic and nonmetastatic thyroid tumors. MiXCR reprocessed the PCR reads for TCRdb. The table lists over 20,000 clones, under 30% of them singletons. Nobody among the patients had been given any treatment before thyroid surgery. The specimen sequenced was tumor tissue. These receptors were taken from a male donor with papillary thyroid cancer or a benign thyroid nodule (not recorded which). Some clones in this sample may be carry-over from other donors' samples.

Remarks on this clone: One junction end disagrees with the germline gene, perhaps due to a read error. The chain has TRBV6-1 and TRBJ2-1; D possibly matches TRBD1 or TRBD2 (5 bases each). The length of the CDR3 is 16 residues. In germline, CDR1 is MNHNS, CDR2 SASEGT. The CDR3 DNA reads TGTGCCAGCAGCGAAGGGGAGAACAGGAATCGTAATGAGCAGTTCTTC. It yields the protein CASSEGENRNRNEQFF.

The table lists this clone with a few counts. The rearrangement links TRBV12-3 or TRBV12-4 to TRBJ2-6, with 8 nucleotides matching TRBD1. Germline trimming cut 6 bases from V and 1 base from J; bases unmatched to any gene: 11. The CDR3 runs to 18 residues. CDR3 region: CASSHRQGAASGANVLTF. The CDR3 DNA reads as TGTGCCAGCAGCCATCGTCAGGGGGCTGCATCTGGGGCCAACGTCCTGACTTTC.

V gene TRBV4-1 combines with J gene TRBJ2-7; TRBD2 matches 10 bases. Germline assignment: CDR1 MGHRA and CDR2 YSYEKL. V gave up 4 bases and J gave up 3 bases; unmatched junction bases: 0. The CDR3 length is 13 residues. Written as DNA, the CDR3 is TGCGCCAGCAGCCTAGCGGGGGGCTACGAGCAGTACTTC. Protein product: CASSLAGGYEQYF.

The genes are TRBV4-2 and TRBJ2-7; D not certain. CDR1 is LGHNA and CDR2 is YNFKEQ in the germline V gene. The length of the CDR3 is 15 residues. Deletions cut 0 bases from V and 2 bases from J, with 11 bases between. CDR3 region: CASSQEKISPYEQYF. The CDR3, as DNA: TGTGCCAGCAGCCAAGAAAAGATAAGCCCCTACGAGCAGTACTTC.

V is TRBV27 and J is TRBJ2-1; D call uncertain. Germline CDR1 is MNHEY and CDR2 is SMNVEV (reference sequence). The CDR3 has 14 residues. Trimming shortened V by 0 bases and J by 8 bases, and 11 bases separated the two germline ends. The CDR3 loop reads CASSLSVVSDEQFF. For the CDR3, the DNA is TGTGCCAGCAGTTTATCGGTAGTGAGCGATGAGCAGTTCTTC.

This clone was counted a few times. J is TRBJ2-7 and V is TRBV6-1, with D possibly being TRBD2 (6 bases). V dropped 3 bases and J dropped 2 bases, with 11 bases sitting between them. The CDR3 has 14 residues. Germline CDR1 and CDR2: MNHNS and SASEGT. CDR3 region: CASSDLWGAYEQYF. The CDR3 DNA reads as TGTGCCAGCAGTGACTTGTGGGGGGCCTACGAGCAGTACTTC.

This clone was detected ten times or more. The CDR3 region is CATSRGQLNEKLFF. The CDR3 DNA follows: TGTGCCACCAGCAGAGGACAACTTAATGAAAAACTGTTTTTT. This chain joins TRBV15 and TRBJ1-4, with D unresolved. Germline lookup yields CDR1 LNHNV and CDR2 YYDKDF (reference sequence). CDR3 size: 14 residues. V was trimmed by 1 base and J by 4 bases, leaving 7 bases between them.

The chain links TRBV5-1 to TRBJ1-2; the D is unclear. V lost 0 bases to trimming and J lost 0 bases, with 12 bases between them. This CDR3 region has 16 residues. Germline CDR1 and CDR2: SGHRS and YFSETQ. The CDR3 loop reads CASSLAGGGANYGYTF. CDR3 DNA sequence: TGCGCCAGCAGCTTGGCCGGAGGTGGCGCTAACTATGGCTACACCTTC.

The gene calls are TRBV28 and TRBJ2-6, with D uncertain. Germline CDR1 and CDR2: MDHEN and SYDVKM. Between the trimmed V and J ends, which lost 3 bases and 1 base, there was a span of 7 bases. The CDR3 totals 15 residues. CDR3 protein: CASSFSGSGANVLTF. The CDR3, as DNA: TGTGCCAGCAGTTTCTCCGGTTCTGGGGCCAACGTCCTGACTTTC. The whole variable domain, filled in from reference TRBV28 and TRBJ2-6, reads DVKVTQSSRYLVKRTGEKVFLECVQDMDHENMFWYRQDPGLGLRLIYFSYDVKMKEKGDIPEGYSVSREKKERFSLILESASTNQTSMYLCASSFSGSGANVLTFGAGSRLTVL.

The genes are TRBV2 and TRBJ1-4, with D possibly matching TRBD1 (6 bases). The CDR3 extends over 16 amino acids. Germline-derived CDR1 and CDR2 are SNHLY and FYNNEI. V was pared by 3 bases and J by 5 bases, with 16 bases between. CDR3 DNA sequence: TGTGCCAGCAGTGATATTCCGCGACAGGCAAATGAAAAACTGTTTTTT. Translating gives CASSDIPRQANEKLFF.

This clone was recorded at least ten times. The chain is built from TRBV4-2 and TRBJ1-5; D might be TRBD1 (5 bases). Trimming left V 4 bases short and J 0 bases short, with 16 bases between. Germline V gives CDR1 LGHNA, CDR2 YNFKEQ. The CDR3 spans 17 residues. The CDR3, as DNA: TGTGCCAGCAGCCTCTGTAAACAGGACCCTAGCAATCAGCCCCAGCATTTT. Its protein is CASSLCKQDPSNQPQHF.

In this sample, this clone turned up a few times. This sequence joins TRBV19 and TRBJ2-1; 10 nucleotides agree with TRBD2. The germline V gene has CDR1 LNHDA and CDR2 SQIVND (reference sequence). J was trimmed by 5 bases and V by 9 bases; bases with no gene match: 4. There are 13 residues in the CDR3. Written as DNA, the CDR3 is TGTGCCAGCCAGCGGGGGGGAAACAATGAGCAGTTCTTC. Translated, it gives CASQRGGNNEQFF.

For this clone: Just one base apart from a much larger clone, this may be a read error. The chain recombines TRBV3-1 with TRBJ2-1; no definite D call. This CDR3 contains 11 residues. Trimming removed 2 bases at V and 8 bases at J, with 4 bases between. Germline values: CDR1 LGHDT, CDR2 YNNKEL (reference sequence). The CDR3 loop is CASSQTDEQFF. Here the CDR3 DNA reads TGTGCCAGCAGCCAAACAGATGAGCAGTTCTTC.

The J gene is TRBJ1-1, the V gene TRBV30; the D gene is possibly TRBD1 (6 bases). V was shortened by 0 bases and J by 1 base, with 6 bases between the two germline ends. Germline CDR1 GTSNPN, CDR2 SVGIG (reference sequence). CDR3 length equals 13 residues. Here the CDR3 reads CAWSVGANTEAFF. The CDR3, as DNA: TGTGCCTGGAGTGTGGGGGCGAACACTGAAGCTTTCTTT.

This rearrangement joins TRBV12-3 or TRBV12-4 to TRBJ2-7; D is undetermined. This CDR3 spans 14 amino acids. Trimming removed 3 bases from V and 5 bases from J, with 14 bases in between. CDR3 sequence: CASSLAGVGNEQYF. CDR3 DNA sequence: TGTGCCAGCAGTTTGGCAGGCGTGGGGAACGAGCAGTACTTC.

J is TRBJ2-1 and V is TRBV11-1, with 8 bases fitting TRBD2. V lost 9 bases, J lost 6 bases, and 13 bases stayed unmatched. The length of the CDR3 is 15 residues. Germline lookup yields CDR1 SGHAT and CDR2 FQDESV (reference sequence). This chain's CDR3 is CASTVGSGTGNEQFF. The CDR3 region has the DNA TGTGCCAGTACGGTCGGTAGCGGGACGGGCAATGAGCAGTTCTTC.

This clone was seen only a few times. CDR3 in DNA: TGTGCCACCAGTAGCGGGTTCAATGAGCAGTTCTTC. Its protein is CATSSGFNEQFF. The chain uses TRBV24-1 and TRBJ2-1; the D gene is possibly TRBD2 (6 bases). The length of the CDR3 is 12 residues. Between the trimmed V and J ends, which lost 6 bases and 6 bases, there was a span of 8 bases. Germline-derived CDR1 and CDR2 are KGHDR and SFDVKD.

The chain links TRBV10-3 to TRBJ2-2, with TRBD2 as a possible D gene (6 bases). CDR1 and CDR2 (germline): ENHRY, SYGVKD. The CDR3 spans 16 residues. V shed 6 bases and J shed 0 bases, with 14 bases lying between them. The CDR3 loop reads CAISPLSGSNTGELFF. CDR3 nucleotides: TGTGCCATCAGCCCTCTTAGCGGATCGAACACCGGGGAGCTGTTTTTT.

This clone was detected only a few times. This chain connects TRBV6-5 to TRBJ2-7; D is unresolved. Germline CDR1 reads MNHEY; CDR2 reads SVGAGI. This CDR3 spans 14 amino acids. Deletions cut 2 bases from V and 0 bases from J, with 8 bases between. In DNA form, the CDR3 reads TGTGCCAGCAGTTACATGCTGCACTCCTACGAGCAGTACTTC. It specifies CASSYMLHSYEQYF.

This chain uses TRBV30 with TRBJ2-1, with unresolved D. The CDR3 consists of 13 residues. Germline V CDR1 and CDR2: GTSNPN, SVGIG (reference sequence). Trimming removed 2 bases at V and 7 bases at J, with 12 bases between. The CDR3 is CAWSPGMWNEQFF. The CDR3, as DNA: TGTGCCTGGAGTCCAGGAATGTGGAATGAGCAGTTCTTC.

The gene calls are TRBV20-1 and TRBJ2-3; 8 bases are a match to TRBD2. This CDR3 is 14 amino acids long. The V gene's germline CDR1 is DFQATT and CDR2 SNEGSKA (reference sequence). V was pared by 3 bases and J by 1 base, with 3 bases of the junction left unmatched. The CDR3: CSASRSGGTDTQYF. CDR3 DNA: TGCAGTGCTAGCCGTAGCGGGGGCACAGATACGCAGTATTTT.

This clone is classed as medium-sized. The chain employs TRBV20-1 and TRBJ2-1; tentative D call: TRBD1 (6 bases). Germline V gene sequence: CDR1 DFQATT, CDR2 SNEGSKA (reference sequence). This CDR3 is 15 amino acids long. The CDR3 sequence is CSTEGEADSYNEQFF. The DNA of the CDR3 is TGCAGCACTGAGGGGGAAGCGGATTCCTACAATGAGCAGTTCTTC.

Judged by abundance, this clone is medium-sized. As DNA, the CDR3 is TGTGCCAGCAGCTCTTCAGCGGGTCCCTACGAGCAGTACTTC. The encoded protein is CASSSSAGPYEQYF. J is TRBJ2-7 and V is TRBV7-2; a possible D gene is TRBD2 (6 bases). Trimming cost V 4 bases and J 2 bases, with 12 bases left between them. CDR1 and CDR2 from the germline V gene are SGHTA and FQGNSA. This CDR3 has 14 amino acids.

This rearrangement joins TRBV3-1 to TRBJ2-5; D might be TRBD1 or TRBD2, each matching 6 bases. Trimming cost V 0 bases and J 4 bases, with 15 bases left between them. This CDR3 comprises 16 residues. Germline V gene sequence: CDR1 LGHDT, CDR2 YNNKEL (reference sequence). Here the CDR3 DNA reads TGTGCCAGCAGCCAAGATCTAGCCGGAGGGGGAGAGACCCAGTACTTC. It encodes CASSQDLAGGGETQYF.

The J gene is TRBJ2-3, the V gene TRBV11-2; D is tentatively TRBD1 or TRBD2 (5 bases each). Germline V CDR1 and CDR2: SGHAT, FQNNGV. This CDR3 contains 14 residues. V was pared by 5 bases and J by 5 bases, with 14 bases between. CDR3 bases: TGTGCCAGCAGCCCCTTTGCGAGGGGAGATACGCAGTATTTT. Its protein is CASSPFARGDTQYF.

By sample fraction, this clone is medium-sized (0.01 to 0.1%). This chain uses TRBV20-1 with TRBJ2-7; the D gene could be TRBD1 or TRBD2 (5 bases each). CDR3 length: 16 residues. Deletions cut 3 bases from V and 0 bases from J, with 18 bases between. The V gene's germline CDR1 is DFQATT and CDR2 SNEGSKA (reference sequence). CDR3 DNA: TGCAGTGCTAGCCTAAGAGGGGCCGACCTCTCCTACGAGCAGTACTTC. Amino acid sequence: CSASLRGADLSYEQYF.